This TCR beta chain was sequenced for a study of T cell responses to AZD1222 COVID-19 vaccine. Study-wide context: Second-dose schedules of about 4 or about 12 weeks were combined.

Clones were read by immunoSEQ multiplex PCR, and TCRdb kept only the in-frame ones, dropping some. This table has 150,000 or so clones, around 90% appearing once. Per germline, CDR1 SEHNR and CDR2 FQNEAQ (reference sequence). CDR3 length: 11 amino acids. V was shortened by 3 bases and J by 0 bases, with 0 bases between the two germline ends. General study results and limits: Variant regions that are unmutated are reportedly the target of nearly half of spike-specific TCRs. Researchers took repertoire samples only after the peak T cell response had come. Spike-specific TCR breadth and depth went up after people got two AZD1222 doses.

A note on this clone: Its specificity is unknown. The sample contains more than one DNA sequence encoding this CDR3.

The TCR was taken from an adult in good health. The input for sequencing was peripheral blood, taken on day 0 of AZD1222 vaccination. The gene calls are TRBV7-9 and TRBJ2-7; D gene uncertain. The chain's CDR3 is CASSFSYEQYF. The CDR3, as DNA: TGTGCCAGCAGCTTCTCCTACGAGCAGTACTTC.